This note documents a single T cell receptor (beta chain) sequence. Antigen unknown. Primers for the PCR totalled 60 Vbeta and 13 Jbeta. TCRdb's copy holds only in-frame clones and misses some; the assay was immunoSEQ multiplex PCR. The sample has 120,000 to 150,000 clones, around 79% seen once; the top ten hold under 3%. This sample is drawn from a study of cytomegalovirus exposure and HLA in healthy donors. The CDR3 sequence is 16 residues long. Germline V gene lookup returns CDR1 LGHNA and CDR2 YSLEER. Notes on the study in general: TCR sequences were mostly rare, though some public TCRs occurred in many donors. The authors enumerated some 170 TCR beta chains as linked to cytomegalovirus. Fewer N-insertions (relative to the roughly 610-donor mean) were reportedly seen in an Asian-associated ancestry cluster in a later analysis.

Sequencing used PBMCs. This rearrangement joins TRBV4-3 to TRBJ2-5, with TRBD2 matching 13 bases. The J call may be mistaken, given a closer DNA end match to TRBJ2-7. This TCR was sampled from a middle-aged man in good health and CMV-seropositive. The CDR3 protein is CASSPRTSGSADEQYF. CDR3 in DNA: TGCGCCAGCAGCCCCAGGACTAGCGGGAGCGCCGACGAGCAGTACTTC.